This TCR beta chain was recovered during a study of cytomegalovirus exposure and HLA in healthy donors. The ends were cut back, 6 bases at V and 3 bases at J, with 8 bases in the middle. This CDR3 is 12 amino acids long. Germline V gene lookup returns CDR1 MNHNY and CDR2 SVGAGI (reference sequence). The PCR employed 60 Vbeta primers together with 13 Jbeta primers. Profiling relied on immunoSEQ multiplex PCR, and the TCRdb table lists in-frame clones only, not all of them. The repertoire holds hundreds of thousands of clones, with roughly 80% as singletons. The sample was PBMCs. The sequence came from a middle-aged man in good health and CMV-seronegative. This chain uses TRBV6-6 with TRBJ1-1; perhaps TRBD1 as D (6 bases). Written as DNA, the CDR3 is TGTGCCAGCAGCCAGGGGTACACTGAAGCTTTCTTT. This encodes CASSQGYTEAFF.